The rows below give T cell receptor beta chains drawn from one sample of a study of blood T cell repertoires in COVID-19. Sequencing was performed with immunoSEQ multiplex PCR; in TCRdb, only in-frame clones are kept and a portion is missing. The table records over 140,000 clones, roughly four fifths of them present only once. Sequencing was performed on peripheral blood. All receptors derive from a woman in her sixties or seventies with acute or convalescent COVID-19. Both conserved end residues are part of each CDR3. The order of the fields is D gene, V gene, J gene, clone size, CDR3 protein, CDR3 DNA. D genes are given only for firm matches. Expanded clones get a size class; other rows say once, few or many, or leave the size out.

D: .
V: TRBV7-3
J: TRBJ2-2
size: .
CDR3: CASSVLAGELFF
DNA: TGTGCCAGCAGCGTCCTAGCCGGGGAGCTGTTTTTT

D: .
V: TRBV27
J: TRBJ1-6
size: .
CDR3: CASSLRRGNSPLHF
DNA: TGTGCCAGCAGTTTGAGAAGGGGCAATTCACCCCTCCACTTT

D: .
V: TRBV7-3
J: TRBJ2-3
size: .
CDR3: CASSRRDSGTQYF
DNA: TGTGCCAGCAGCCGCCGGGACTCGGGTACGCAGTATTTT

D: TRBD2
V: TRBV4-1
J: TRBJ2-1
size: .
CDR3: CASSQGQAGFNEQFF
DNA: TGCGCCAGCAGCCAAGGTCAAGCGGGATTCAATGAGCAGTTCTTC

D: .
V: TRBV10-3
J: TRBJ1-1
size: .
CDR3: CATLDSMNTEAFF
DNA: TGTGCCACACTGGACAGTATGAACACTGAAGCTTTCTTT

D: TRBD2
V: TRBV30
J: TRBJ2-1
size: once
CDR3: CAWSLGLAYNEQFF
DNA: TGTGCCTGGAGCCTTGGACTAGCCTACAATGAGCAGTTCTTC

D: .
V: TRBV27
J: TRBJ1-6
size: .
CDR3: CASSFQQGLTYNSPLHF
DNA: TGTGCCAGCAGTTTCCAGCAGGGATTAACCTATAATTCACCCCTCCACTTT

D: .
V: TRBV11-2
J: TRBJ1-4
size: .
CDR3: CASSLVGATNEKLFF
DNA: TGTGCCAGCAGCTTAGTAGGGGCAACTAATGAAAAACTGTTTTTT

D: .
V: TRBV7-3
J: TRBJ1-4
size: few
CDR3: CASSAPPDRPSNEKLFF
DNA: TGTGCCAGCAGCGCGCCCCCAGACAGACCATCTAATGAAAAACTGTTTTTT

D: .
V: TRBV6-6
J: TRBJ1-2
size: .
CDR3: CASSSNREGYTF
DNA: TGTGCCAGCAGTTCTAACAGGGAAGGCTACACCTTC

D: .
V: TRBV12-3/TRBV12-4
J: TRBJ2-3
size: .
CDR3: CASSFWGRDTQYF
DNA: TGTGCCAGCAGTTTCTGGGGGAGGGATACGCAGTATTTT

D: .
V: TRBV5-5
J: TRBJ1-1
size: .
CDR3: CASSHDISGAEAFF
DNA: TGTGCCAGCAGTCATGACATCAGTGGTGCTGAAGCTTTCTTT

D: .
V: TRBV3-1/TRBV3-2
J: TRBJ1-2
size: .
CDR3: CASSNMRSYTF
DNA: TGTGCCAGCAGCAACATGAGGTCCTACACCTTC

D: TRBD2
V: TRBV9
J: TRBJ2-5
size: .
CDR3: CASSVGAGGGETQYF
DNA: TGTGCCAGCAGCGTAGGGGCGGGAGGAGGAGAGACCCAGTACTTC

D: TRBD2
V: TRBV3-1/TRBV3-2
J: TRBJ2-6
size: .
CDR3: CASTPQFPSGRSFYVAGANVLTF
DNA: TGTGCCAGCACCCCCCAGTTCCCTAGCGGGAGGTCGTTTTACGTTGCTGGGGCCAACGTCCTGACTTTC

D: .
V: TRBV27
J: TRBJ1-4
size: .
CDR3: CASSPREVNEKLFF
DNA: TGTGCCAGCAGCCCTAGGGAGGTTAATGAAAAACTGTTTTTT

D: .
V: TRBV30
J: TRBJ1-4
size: .
CDR3: CAWSVRGTNEKLFF
DNA: TGTGCCTGGAGTGTACGGGGAACTAATGAAAAACTGTTTTTT

D: .
V: TRBV19
J: TRBJ1-1
size: .
CDR3: CASRDWGLRTEAFF
DNA: TGTGCCAGCCGGGATTGGGGGCTGAGGACTGAAGCTTTCTTT

D: TRBD1
V: TRBV7-2
J: TRBJ2-2
size: .
CDR3: CASPTDRALNTGELFF
DNA: TGTGCCAGTCCTACTGACAGGGCCTTGAACACCGGGGAGCTGTTTTTT

D: TRBD1
V: TRBV18
J: TRBJ1-2
size: .
CDR3: CASSPRTGSYGYTF
DNA: TGTGCCAGCTCACCTCGGACAGGGTCCTATGGCTACACCTTC

D: .
V: TRBV7-3
J: TRBJ1-1
size: once
CDR3: CASSRGGREPRNTEAFF
DNA: TGTGCCAGCAGCCGGGGGGGCAGGGAACCAAGGAACACTGAAGCTTTCTTT

D: .
V: TRBV11-3
J: TRBJ2-3
size: .
CDR3: CASSARTTDTQYF
DNA: TGTGCCAGCAGCGCGCGAACTACAGATACGCAGTATTTT

D: .
V: TRBV3-1/TRBV3-2
J: TRBJ2-1
size: once
CDR3: CASSHLLGRGDNEQFF
DNA: TGTGCCAGCAGCCACCTACTGGGCAGGGGGGACAATGAGCAGTTCTTC

D: TRBD2
V: TRBV3-1/TRBV3-2
J: TRBJ2-3
size: .
CDR3: CASSQDQREKLDTQYF
DNA: TGTGCCAGCAGCCAAGACCAGCGGGAGAAGCTGGATACGCAGTATTTT

D: TRBD1
V: TRBV10-3
J: TRBJ2-7
size: .
CDR3: CAISESGQAPSYEQYF
DNA: TGTGCCATCAGTGAGTCTGGACAGGCCCCTTCCTACGAGCAGTACTTC

D: .
V: TRBV9
J: TRBJ2-1
size: .
CDR3: CASSTGSFNEQFF
DNA: TGTGCCAGCAGCACGGGAAGCTTTAATGAGCAGTTCTTC

D: .
V: TRBV4-1
J: TRBJ1-4
size: many
CDR3: CASSRTTAPNEKLFF
DNA: TGCGCCAGCAGCCGAACGACAGCGCCTAATGAAAAACTGTTTTTT

D: TRBD2
V: TRBV3-1/TRBV3-2
J: TRBJ2-2
size: once
CDR3: CASNRLAGVAGELFF
DNA: TGTGCCAGCAATAGACTAGCGGGAGTGGCCGGGGAGCTGTTTTTT

D: .
V: TRBV14
J: TRBJ2-2
size: .
CDR3: CASSQERGINTGELFF
DNA: TGTGCCAGCAGCCAAGAAAGAGGGATCAACACCGGGGAGCTGTTTTTT

D: .
V: TRBV12-3/TRBV12-4
J: TRBJ1-5
size: .
CDR3: CASSFGYNQPQHF
DNA: TGTGCCAGCAGTTTCGGGTACAATCAGCCCCAGCATTTT

D: .
V: TRBV6-5
J: TRBJ2-2
size: .
CDR3: CASSYSIVQGTGELFF
DNA: TGTGCCAGCAGTTACTCGATAGTACAGGGAACCGGGGAGCTGTTTTTT

D: .
V: TRBV3-1/TRBV3-2
J: TRBJ1-1
size: .
CDR3: CASSQLTSGGWAFF
DNA: TGTGCCAGCAGCCAACTCACCTCGGGGGGTTGGGCTTTCTTT

D: TRBD2
V: TRBV28
J: TRBJ2-7
size: .
CDR3: CASNPTSGRGYEQYF
DNA: TGTGCCAGCAACCCGACTAGCGGGAGAGGTTACGAGCAGTACTTC

D: TRBD2
V: TRBV10-1
J: TRBJ2-7
size: .
CDR3: CASSRTSGSTQYF
DNA: TGCGCCAGCAGTAGGACTAGCGGGAGTACGCAGTACTTC

D: .
V: TRBV7-6
J: TRBJ1-5
size: .
CDR3: CASSRYATGLSNQPQHF
DNA: TGTGCCAGCAGCCGATATGCCACAGGGTTAAGCAATCAGCCCCAGCATTTT

D: .
V: TRBV6-6
J: TRBJ1-4
size: .
CDR3: CASSPTRGRNEKLFF
DNA: TGTGCCAGCAGTCCTACCAGGGGAAGGAATGAAAAACTGTTTTTT

D: .
V: TRBV6-5
J: TRBJ1-2
size: .
CDR3: CASSYGRDYGYTF
DNA: TGTGCCAGCAGTTACGGTAGAGACTATGGCTACACCTTC

D: .
V: TRBV28
J: TRBJ1-5
size: .
CDR3: CASSLNAQAGPQHF
DNA: TGTGCCAGCAGTTTAAATGCTCAAGCGGGTCCCCAGCATTTT